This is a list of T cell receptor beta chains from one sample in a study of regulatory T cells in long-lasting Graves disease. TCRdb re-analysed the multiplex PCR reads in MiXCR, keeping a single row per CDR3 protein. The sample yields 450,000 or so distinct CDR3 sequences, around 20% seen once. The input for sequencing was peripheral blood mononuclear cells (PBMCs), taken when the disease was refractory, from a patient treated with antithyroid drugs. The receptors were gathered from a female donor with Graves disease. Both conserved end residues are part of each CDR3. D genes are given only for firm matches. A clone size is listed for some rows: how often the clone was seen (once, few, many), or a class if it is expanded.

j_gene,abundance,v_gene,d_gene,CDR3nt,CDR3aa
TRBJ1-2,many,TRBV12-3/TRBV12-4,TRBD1,TGTGCCAGCAGTTCTAGTACCCGTGGACAGGGTTATGGCTACACCTTC,CASSSSTRGQGYGYTF
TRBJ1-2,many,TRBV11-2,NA,TGTGCCAGCAGCTCAGCTGACGTCCTGAGGGGCTACACCTTC,CASSSADVLRGYTF
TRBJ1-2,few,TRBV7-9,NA,TGTGCCAGCAGCTCCGGTCCTGTCCATGGCTACACCTTC,CASSSGPVHGYTF
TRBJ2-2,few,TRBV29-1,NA,TGCAGCGTTGTTGGGAACACCGGGGAGCTGTTTTTT,CSVVGNTGELFF
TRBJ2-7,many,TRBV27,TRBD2,TGTGCCAGCAGTTTATCGGGTAGCGGGCACTACGAGCAGTACTTC,CASSLSGSGHYEQYF
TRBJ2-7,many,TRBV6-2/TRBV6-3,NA,TGTGCCAGCAGTTACGGCCCGTCCTACGAGCAGTACTTC,CASSYGPSYEQYF
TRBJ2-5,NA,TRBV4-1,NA,TGCGCCAGCAGCCAAGAACAGGGAGGTCGTGCCCAGTACTTC,CASSQEQGGRAQYF
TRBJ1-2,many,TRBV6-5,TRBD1,TGTGCCAGCAGTTACCTTCGGACAGGGGGCTACTATGGCTACACCTTC,CASSYLRTGGYYGYTF
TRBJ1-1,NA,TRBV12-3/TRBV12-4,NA,TGTGCCAGCAGTTACTCGTTACAGGGAAACACTGAAGCTTCCTTT,CASSYSLQGNTEASF
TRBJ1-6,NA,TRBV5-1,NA,TGCGCCAGCAGCTTTCAGACATCCAGCTCCTATAATTCACCCCTCCACTTT,CASSFQTSSSYNSPLHF
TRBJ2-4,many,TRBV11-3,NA,TGTGCCAGCAGAACTCCATTTGGCCTCAAAAACATTCAGTACTTC,CASRTPFGLKNIQYF
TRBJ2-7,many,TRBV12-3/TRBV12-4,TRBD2,TGTGCCAGCAGCCGTGGGACTAGCGGTGGTTCCTACGAGCAGTACTTC,CASSRGTSGGSYEQYF
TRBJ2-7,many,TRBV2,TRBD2,TGTGCCAGTTTCCAAGGGACTAGCGGCTACGAGCAGTACTTC,CASFQGTSGYEQYF
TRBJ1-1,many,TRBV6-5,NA,TGTGCCAGCAGTTTCACAGGGAGAGGTGATGAAGCTTTCTTT,CASSFTGRGDEAFF
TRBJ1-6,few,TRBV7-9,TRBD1,TGTGCCAGCAGCGACCAGACAGGGCTGTATAATTCACCCCTCCACTTT,CASSDQTGLYNSPLHF
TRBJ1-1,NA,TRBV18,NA,TGTGCCAGCTCACCAACAGGGAAAATTGAAGCTTTCTTT,CASSPTGKIEAFF
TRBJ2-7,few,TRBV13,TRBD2,TGTGCCAGCAGCTTAGGCTTTGGAGCGGGAACGCCTCGCGAGCAGTACTTC,CASSLGFGAGTPREQYF
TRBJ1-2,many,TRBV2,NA,TGTGCCAGCAGTGGGGGCCTTAACTATGGCTACACCTTC,CASSGGLNYGYTF
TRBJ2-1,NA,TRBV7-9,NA,TGTGCCAGCAGGCCACGAGGCTCCTACAATGAGCAGTTCTTC,CASRPRGSYNEQFF
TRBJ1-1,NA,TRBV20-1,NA,TGCAGTGCTAGAGATCGAATGAACACTGAAGCTTTCTTT,CSARDRMNTEAFF